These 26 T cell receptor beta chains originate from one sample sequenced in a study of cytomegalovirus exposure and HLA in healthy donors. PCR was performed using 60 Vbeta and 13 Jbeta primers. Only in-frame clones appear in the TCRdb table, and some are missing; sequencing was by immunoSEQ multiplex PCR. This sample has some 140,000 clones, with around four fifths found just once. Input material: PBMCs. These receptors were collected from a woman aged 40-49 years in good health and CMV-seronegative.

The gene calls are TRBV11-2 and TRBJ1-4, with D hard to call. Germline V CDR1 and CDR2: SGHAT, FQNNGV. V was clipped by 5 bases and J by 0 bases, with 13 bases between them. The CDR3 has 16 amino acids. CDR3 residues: CASSLGPSATNEKLFF. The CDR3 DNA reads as TGTGCCAGCAGCCTAGGCCCTTCGGCAACTAATGAAAAACTGTTTTTT. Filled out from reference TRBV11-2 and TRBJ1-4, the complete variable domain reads EAGVAQSPRYKIIEKRQSVAFWCNPISGHATLYWYQQILGQGPKLLIQFQNNGVVDDSQLPKDRFSAERLKGVDSTLKIQPAKLEDSAVYLCASSLGPSATNEKLFFGSGTQLSVL.

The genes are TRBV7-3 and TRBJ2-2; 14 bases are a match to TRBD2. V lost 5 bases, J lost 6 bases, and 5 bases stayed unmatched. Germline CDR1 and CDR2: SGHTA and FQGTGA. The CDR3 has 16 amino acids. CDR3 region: CASSQTSGGAPGELFF. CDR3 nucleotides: TGTGCCAGCAGCCAGACTAGCGGGGGGGCCCCCGGGGAGCTGTTTTTT.

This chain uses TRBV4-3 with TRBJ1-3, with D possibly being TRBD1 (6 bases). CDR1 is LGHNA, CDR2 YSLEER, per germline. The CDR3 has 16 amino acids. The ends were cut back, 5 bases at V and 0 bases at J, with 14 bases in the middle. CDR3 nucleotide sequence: TGCGCCAGCAGCTCCAGACCACAGGGCTCTGGAAACACCATATATTTT. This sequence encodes CASSSRPQGSGNTIYF.

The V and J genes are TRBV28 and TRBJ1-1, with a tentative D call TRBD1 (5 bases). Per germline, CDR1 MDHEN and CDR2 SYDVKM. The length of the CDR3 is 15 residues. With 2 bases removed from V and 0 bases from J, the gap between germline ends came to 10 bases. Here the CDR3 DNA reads TGTGCCAGCAGTTTAAGTGCAGGGCTGAACACTGAAGCTTTCTTT. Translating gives CASSLSAGLNTEAFF.

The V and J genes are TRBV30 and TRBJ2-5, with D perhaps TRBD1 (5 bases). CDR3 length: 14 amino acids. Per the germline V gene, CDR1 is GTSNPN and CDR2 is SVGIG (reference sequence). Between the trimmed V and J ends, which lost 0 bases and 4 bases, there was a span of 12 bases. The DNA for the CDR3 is TGTGCCTGGAGTGTACCGACAGTAGGAGAGACCCAGTACTTC. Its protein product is CAWSVPTVGETQYF.

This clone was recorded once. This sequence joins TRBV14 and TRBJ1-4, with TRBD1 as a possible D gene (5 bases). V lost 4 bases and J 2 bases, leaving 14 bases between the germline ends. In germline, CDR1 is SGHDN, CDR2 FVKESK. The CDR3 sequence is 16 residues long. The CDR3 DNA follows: TGTGCCAGCAGCCCCTTTGGCCGACAGACTAATGAAAAACTGTTTTTT. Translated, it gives CASSPFGRQTNEKLFF.

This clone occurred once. CDR3 residues: CASRPHPGQGAWEKLFF. CDR3 nucleotide sequence: TGTGCCAGCAGGCCACATCCGGGACAGGGGGCCTGGGAAAAACTGTTTTTT. V usage is TRBV28 and J usage is TRBJ1-4, with 12 bases that match TRBD1. The germline V gene encodes CDR1 MDHEN and CDR2 SYDVKM. J lost 8 bases, V lost 6 bases, and 13 bases had no gene match. This CDR3 contains 17 residues.

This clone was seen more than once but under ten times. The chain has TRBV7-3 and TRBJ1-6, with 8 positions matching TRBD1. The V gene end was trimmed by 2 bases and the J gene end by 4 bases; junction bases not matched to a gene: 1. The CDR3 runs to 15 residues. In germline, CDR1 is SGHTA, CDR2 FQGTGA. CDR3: CASSLRQGYNSPLHF. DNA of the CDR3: TGTGCCAGCAGCTTACGACAGGGGTATAATTCACCCCTCCACTTT.

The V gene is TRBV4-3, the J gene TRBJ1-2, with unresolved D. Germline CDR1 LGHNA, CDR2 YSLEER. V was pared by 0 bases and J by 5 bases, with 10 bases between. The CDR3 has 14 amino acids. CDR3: CASSQDSRGYGYTF. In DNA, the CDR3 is TGCGCCAGCAGCCAAGATAGCCGGGGATATGGCTACACCTTC.

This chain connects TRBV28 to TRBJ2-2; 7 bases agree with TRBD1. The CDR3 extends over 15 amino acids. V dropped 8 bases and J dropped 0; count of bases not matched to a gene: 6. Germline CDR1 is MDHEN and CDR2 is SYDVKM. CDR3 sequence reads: CASDPDRTNTGELFF. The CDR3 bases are TGTGCCAGCGACCCGGACAGGACGAACACCGGGGAGCTGTTTTTT.

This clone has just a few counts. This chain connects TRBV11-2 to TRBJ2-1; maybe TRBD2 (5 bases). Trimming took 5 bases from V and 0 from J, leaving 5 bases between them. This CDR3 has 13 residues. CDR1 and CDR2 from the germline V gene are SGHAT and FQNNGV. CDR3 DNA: TGTGCCAGCAGCGAGGGCTCCTACAATGAGCAGTTCTTC. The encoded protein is CASSEGSYNEQFF.

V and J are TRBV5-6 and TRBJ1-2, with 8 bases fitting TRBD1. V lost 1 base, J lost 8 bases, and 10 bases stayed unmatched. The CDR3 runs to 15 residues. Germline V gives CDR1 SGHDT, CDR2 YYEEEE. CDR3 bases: TGTGCCAGCAGCTTGATCGCGCAGGGGGCTTACGGCTACACCTTC. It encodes CASSLIAQGAYGYTF.

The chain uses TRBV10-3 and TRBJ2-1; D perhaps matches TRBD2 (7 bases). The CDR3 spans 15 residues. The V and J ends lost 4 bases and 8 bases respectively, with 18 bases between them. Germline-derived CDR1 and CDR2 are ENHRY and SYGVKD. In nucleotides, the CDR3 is TGTGCCATCAGTGGGGGTGGCGGGGGCGGGGATGAGCAGTTCTTC. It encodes CAISGGGGGGDEQFF.

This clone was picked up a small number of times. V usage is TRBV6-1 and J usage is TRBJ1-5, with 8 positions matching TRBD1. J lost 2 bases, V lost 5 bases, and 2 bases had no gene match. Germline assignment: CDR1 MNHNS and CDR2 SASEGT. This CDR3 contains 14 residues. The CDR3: CASSLDRGNQPQHF. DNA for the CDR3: TGTGCCAGCAGTTTGGACAGGGGCAATCAGCCCCAGCATTTT.

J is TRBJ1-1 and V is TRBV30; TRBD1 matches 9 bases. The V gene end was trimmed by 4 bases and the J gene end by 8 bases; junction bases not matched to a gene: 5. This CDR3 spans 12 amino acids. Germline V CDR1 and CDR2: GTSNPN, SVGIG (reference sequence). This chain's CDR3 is CAWTQTGGEAFF. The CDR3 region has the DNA TGTGCCTGGACCCAGACAGGGGGAGAAGCTTTCTTT.

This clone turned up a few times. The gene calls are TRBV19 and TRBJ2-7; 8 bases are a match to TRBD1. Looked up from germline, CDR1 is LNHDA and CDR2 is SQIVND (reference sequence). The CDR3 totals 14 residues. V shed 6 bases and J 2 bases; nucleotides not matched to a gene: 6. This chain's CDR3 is CASSLQGAAYEQYF. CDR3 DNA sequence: TGTGCCAGTAGCCTCCAGGGGGCGGCCTACGAGCAGTACTTC.

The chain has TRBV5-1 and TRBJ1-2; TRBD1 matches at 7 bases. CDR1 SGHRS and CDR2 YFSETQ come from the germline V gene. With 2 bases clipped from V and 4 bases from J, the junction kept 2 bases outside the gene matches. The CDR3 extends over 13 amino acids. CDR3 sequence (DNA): TGCGCCAGCAGCTTACAGGGGCCCTATGGCTACACCTTC. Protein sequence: CASSLQGPYGYTF.

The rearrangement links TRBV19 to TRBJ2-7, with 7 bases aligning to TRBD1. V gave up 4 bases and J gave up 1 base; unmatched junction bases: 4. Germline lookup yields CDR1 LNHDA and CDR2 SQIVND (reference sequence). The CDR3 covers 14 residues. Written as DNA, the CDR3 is TGTGCCAGTAGTAACCCGACAGGGTCCTACGAGCAGTACTTC. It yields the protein CASSNPTGSYEQYF.

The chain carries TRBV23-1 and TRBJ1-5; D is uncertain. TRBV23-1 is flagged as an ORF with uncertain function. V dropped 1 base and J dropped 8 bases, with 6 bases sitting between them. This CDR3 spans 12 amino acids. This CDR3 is CASSQFFEPQHF. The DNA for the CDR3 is TGCGCCAGCAGTCAATTCTTCGAGCCCCAGCATTTT.

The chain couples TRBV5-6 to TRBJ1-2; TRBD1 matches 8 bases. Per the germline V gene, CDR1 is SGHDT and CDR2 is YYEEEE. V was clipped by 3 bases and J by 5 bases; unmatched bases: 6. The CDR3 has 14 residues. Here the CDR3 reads CASSSDRGLYGYTF. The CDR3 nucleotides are TGTGCCAGCAGCTCCGACAGGGGCCTTTATGGCTACACCTTC.

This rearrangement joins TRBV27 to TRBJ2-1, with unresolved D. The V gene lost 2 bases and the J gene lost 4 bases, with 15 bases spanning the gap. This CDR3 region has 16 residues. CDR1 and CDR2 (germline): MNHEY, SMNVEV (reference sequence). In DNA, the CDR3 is TGTGCCAGCAGTTTAGATGTCAGATCCACGTACAATGAGCAGTTCTTC. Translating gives CASSLDVRSTYNEQFF.

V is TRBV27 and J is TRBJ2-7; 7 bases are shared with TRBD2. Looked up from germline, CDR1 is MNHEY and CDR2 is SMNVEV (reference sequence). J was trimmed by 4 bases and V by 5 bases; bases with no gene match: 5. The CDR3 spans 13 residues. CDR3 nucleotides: TGTGCCAGCAGTCCGCGACTAGCTTACGAGCAGTACTTC. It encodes CASSPRLAYEQYF.

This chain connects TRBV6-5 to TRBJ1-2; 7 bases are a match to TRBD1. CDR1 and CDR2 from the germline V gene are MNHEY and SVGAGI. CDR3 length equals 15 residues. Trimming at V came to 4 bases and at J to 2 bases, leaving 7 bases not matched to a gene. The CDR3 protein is CASSSWDRRNYGYTF. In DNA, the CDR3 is TGTGCCAGCAGTTCCTGGGACAGAAGGAACTATGGCTACACCTTC.

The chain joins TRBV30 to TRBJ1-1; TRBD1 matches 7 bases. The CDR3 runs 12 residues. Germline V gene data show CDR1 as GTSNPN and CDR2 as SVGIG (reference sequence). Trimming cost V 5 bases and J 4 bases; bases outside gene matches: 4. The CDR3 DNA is TGTGCCTGGGGTCGACAGGGCACTGAAGCTTTCTTT. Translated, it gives CAWGRQGTEAFF.

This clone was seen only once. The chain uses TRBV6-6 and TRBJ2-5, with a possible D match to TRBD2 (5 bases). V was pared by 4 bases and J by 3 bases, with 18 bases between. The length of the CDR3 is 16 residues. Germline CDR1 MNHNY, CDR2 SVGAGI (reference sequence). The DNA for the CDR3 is TGTGCCAGCAGTTTGGGCGGGCGCCAGCATAAAGAGACCCAGTACTTC. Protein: CASSLGGRQHKETQYF.

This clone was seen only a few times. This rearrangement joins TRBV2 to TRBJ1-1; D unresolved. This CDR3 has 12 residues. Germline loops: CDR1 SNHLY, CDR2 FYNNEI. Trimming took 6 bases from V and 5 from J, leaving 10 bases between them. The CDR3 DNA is TGTGCCAGCAGGGGGAGGAGTACTGAAGCTTTCTTT. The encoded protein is CASRGRSTEAFF.